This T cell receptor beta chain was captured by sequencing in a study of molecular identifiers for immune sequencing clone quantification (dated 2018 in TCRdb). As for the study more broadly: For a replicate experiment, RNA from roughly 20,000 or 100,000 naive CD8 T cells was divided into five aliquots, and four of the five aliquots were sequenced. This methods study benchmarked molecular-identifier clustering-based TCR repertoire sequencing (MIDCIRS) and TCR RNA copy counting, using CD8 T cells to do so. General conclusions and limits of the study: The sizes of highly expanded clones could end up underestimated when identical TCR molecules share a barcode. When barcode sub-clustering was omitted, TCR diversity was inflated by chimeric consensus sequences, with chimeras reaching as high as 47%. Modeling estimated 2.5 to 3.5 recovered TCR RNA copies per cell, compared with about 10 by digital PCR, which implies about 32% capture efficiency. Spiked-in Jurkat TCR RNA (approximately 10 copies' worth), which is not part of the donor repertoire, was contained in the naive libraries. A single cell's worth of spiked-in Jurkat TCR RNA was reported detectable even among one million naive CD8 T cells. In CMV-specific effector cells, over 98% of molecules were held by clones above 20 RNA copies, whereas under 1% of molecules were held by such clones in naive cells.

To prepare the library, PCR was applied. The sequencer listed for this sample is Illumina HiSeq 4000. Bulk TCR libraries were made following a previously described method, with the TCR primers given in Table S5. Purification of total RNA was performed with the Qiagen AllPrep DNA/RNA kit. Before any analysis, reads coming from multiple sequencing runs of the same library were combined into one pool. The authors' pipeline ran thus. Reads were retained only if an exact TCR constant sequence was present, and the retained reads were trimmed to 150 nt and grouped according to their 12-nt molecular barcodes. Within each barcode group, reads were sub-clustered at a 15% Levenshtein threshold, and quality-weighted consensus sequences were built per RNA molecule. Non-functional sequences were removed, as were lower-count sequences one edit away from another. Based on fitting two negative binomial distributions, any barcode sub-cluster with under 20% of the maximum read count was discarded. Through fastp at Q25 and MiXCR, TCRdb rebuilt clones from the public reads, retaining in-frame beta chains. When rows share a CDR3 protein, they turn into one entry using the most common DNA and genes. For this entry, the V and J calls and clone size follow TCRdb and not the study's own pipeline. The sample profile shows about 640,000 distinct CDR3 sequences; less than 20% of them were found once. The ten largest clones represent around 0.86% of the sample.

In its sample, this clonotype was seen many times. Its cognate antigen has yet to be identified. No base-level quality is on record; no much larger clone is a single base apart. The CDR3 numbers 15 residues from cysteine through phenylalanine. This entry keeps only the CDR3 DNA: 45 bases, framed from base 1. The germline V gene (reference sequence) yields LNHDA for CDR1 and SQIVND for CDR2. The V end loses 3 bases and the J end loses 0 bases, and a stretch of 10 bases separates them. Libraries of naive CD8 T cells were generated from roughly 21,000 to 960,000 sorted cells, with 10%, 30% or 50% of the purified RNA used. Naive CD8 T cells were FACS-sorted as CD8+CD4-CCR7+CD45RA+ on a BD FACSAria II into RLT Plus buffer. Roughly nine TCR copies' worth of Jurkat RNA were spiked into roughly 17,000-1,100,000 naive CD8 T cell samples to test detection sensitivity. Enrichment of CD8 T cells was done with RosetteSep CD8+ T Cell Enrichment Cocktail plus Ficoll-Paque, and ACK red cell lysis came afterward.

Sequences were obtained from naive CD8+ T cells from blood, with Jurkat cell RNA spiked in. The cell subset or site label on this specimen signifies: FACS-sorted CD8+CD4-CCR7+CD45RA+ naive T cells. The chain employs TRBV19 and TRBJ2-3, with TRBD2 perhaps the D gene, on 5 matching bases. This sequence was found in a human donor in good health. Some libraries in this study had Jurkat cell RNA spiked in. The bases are TGTGCCAGTAGTATGGAGCGGATTAGCACAGATACGCAGTATTTT. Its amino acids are CASSMERISTDTQYF.